These T cell receptor beta chains were read from a single sample in a study of shared clonotypes between healthy human individuals. The data were produced by immunoSEQ multiplex PCR, yet TCRdb's version contains in-frame clones alone and is incomplete. The data hold some 700,000 clones, with roughly 87% observed a single time. Sequenced sample: memory CD8+ T cells from PBMCs. The source of these receptors is a man younger than 35 in good health. Some clones in this sample may be carry-over from other donors' samples. CDR3s leave out the opening cysteine and the closing phenylalanine or tryptophan.

>TRBV4-3
ASSLKLANYGYT
>TRBV30
GGLGPPNNEQF
>TRBV5-4
ASSEENEQF
>TRBV4-1
ASSQVTAGGYETEAF
>TRBV28
ASSFPPEGQEFKLNTEAF
>TRBV27
ASSLPHVAGAYNEQF
>TRBV30
AWSVAGGESLSNEQF
>TRBV7-9
ASSLQGVIYGYT
>TRBV29-1
SGGTLGF
>TRBV13
ASTLPPAGSSYNEQF
>TRBV2
ASSYPILGQEYGYT
>TRBV9
ASSVGDRSNEQF
>TRBV11-3
ASSLISGPHEQF
>TRBV28
ASRNRYSNQPQH
>TRBV28
ASSFQRESADWDEQY
>TRBV6-6
ASSYSGESYNEQF
>TRBV19
ASSMKASGYNEQF
>TRBV2
ASRQAGDEKLF
>TRBV6-5
ASSYAEGAGYT
>TRBV4-1
ASSQDLTRAGETQY
>TRBV10-3
ATWDSPTEAF
>TRBV5-6
ASSPIAGSNQETQY
>TRBV10-1
ASSEGLAGGHEQF
>TRBV25-1
ASYSHSRGELF
>TRBV7-8
ASSFPGQNTDTQY
>TRBV4-2
ASSQGLTAFPYEQY
>TRBV27
ASTEGGEGHGELF
>TRBV7-9
ASSRGEAIIRETQY
>TRBV28
ASSLLSASSYGYT
>TRBV6-5
ASRRNSGRSETQY
>TRBV7-8
ASSPRWGPAANEQF
>TRBV7-2
ASSSPRTGEAETQY
>TRBV4-2
ASSRAGRDDYGRKLF
>TRBV27
ASSLSDPSSYNEQF
>TRBV27
ASSYLGQGVGETQY
>TRBV7-9
ASSQPGVYEQY
>TRBV13
ASSLKDSGKNEQY
>TRBV6-4
ASSDSLVLAGYNEQF
>TRBV2
ASSVRTGERGTDTQY
>TRBV4-2
ASSQERFDSLAGPSSYEQY
>TRBV6-4
ASSAYPPGPLLKY